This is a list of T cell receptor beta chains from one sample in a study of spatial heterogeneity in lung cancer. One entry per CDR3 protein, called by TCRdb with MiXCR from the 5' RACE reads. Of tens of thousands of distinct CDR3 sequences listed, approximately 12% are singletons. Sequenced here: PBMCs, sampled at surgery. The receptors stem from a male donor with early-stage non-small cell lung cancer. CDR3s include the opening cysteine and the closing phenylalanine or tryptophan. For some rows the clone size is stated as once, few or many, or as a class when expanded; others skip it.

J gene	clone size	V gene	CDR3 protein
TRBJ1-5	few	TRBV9	CATWGQHDNQPQHF
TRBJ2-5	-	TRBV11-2	CASSLETQYF
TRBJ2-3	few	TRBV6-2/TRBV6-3	CASSYPGRLIKSDTQYF
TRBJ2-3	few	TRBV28	CATRTSGMSDTQYF
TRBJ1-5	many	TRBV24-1	CATSDGARSSNQPQHF
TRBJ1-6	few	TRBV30	CAWSSGQGALSPLHF
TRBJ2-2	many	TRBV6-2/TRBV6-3	CASSHRQGRFRNTGELFF
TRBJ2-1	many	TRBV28	CASSYPGQGGYEQFF
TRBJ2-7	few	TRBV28	CASSLQGRSYEQYF
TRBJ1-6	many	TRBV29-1	CSVGTGGDSPLHF
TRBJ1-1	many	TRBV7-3	CASSPGGRMNTEAFF
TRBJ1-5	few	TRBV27	CASSLYQDQPQHF
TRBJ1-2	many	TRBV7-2	CASSRGHFYGYTF
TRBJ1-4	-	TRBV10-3	CAARTGANEKLFF
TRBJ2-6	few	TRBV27	CASSLSSRVAGANVLTF
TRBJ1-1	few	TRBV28	CASSLEWATEAFF
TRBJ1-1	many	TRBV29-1	CSVVAGIPDAFF
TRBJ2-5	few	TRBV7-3	CASSQETGGRETQYF
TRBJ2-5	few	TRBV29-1	CSGGSARGETQYF
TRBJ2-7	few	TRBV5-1	CASSLVGGYEQYF
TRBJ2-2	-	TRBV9	CASSPSQGGNTGELFF
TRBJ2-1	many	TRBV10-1	CAESGISSYNEQFF
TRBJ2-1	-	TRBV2	CASSPYRAKPYNEQFF
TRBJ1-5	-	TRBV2	CASRLDNQPQHF
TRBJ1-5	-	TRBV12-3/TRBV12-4	CASSRTGDGNQPQHF
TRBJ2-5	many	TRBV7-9	CASSSLRGGQETQYF
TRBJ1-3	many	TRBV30	CAWSVRVPSGTASGNTIYF
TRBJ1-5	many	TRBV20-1	CSAPGRNNQPQHF
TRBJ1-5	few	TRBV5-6	CASSGQTGDSNQPQHF
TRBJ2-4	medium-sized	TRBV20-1	CSAKTGGAKNIQYF
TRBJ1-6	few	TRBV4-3	CASSQDPGGGSSPLHF
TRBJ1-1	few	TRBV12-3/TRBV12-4	CASSLKDPGTEAFF
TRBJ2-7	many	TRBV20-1	CSASSGIGDSYEQYF
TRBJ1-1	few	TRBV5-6	CASSLVGTGGTEAFF
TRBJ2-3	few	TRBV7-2	CASSLAGQGTDTQYF
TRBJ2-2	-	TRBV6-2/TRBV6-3	CASSFGTRPSFGELFF
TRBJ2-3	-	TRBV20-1	CSASPARHGTDTQYF
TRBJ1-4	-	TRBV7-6	CASRKTGQQEKLFF
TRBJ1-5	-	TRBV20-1	CSARDPRTGGDPSNQPQHF
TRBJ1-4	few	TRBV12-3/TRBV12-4	CASREGPANEKLFF
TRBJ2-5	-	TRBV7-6	CASSPVGETQYF
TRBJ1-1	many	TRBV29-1	CSVVGYGGWNTEAFF